This record covers a single T cell receptor (beta chain). What it recognizes is unknown. This sample is part of a study of shared clonotypes between healthy human individuals. Findings and limits, study-wide: Only a few donors were included, so the genetic and exposure-history diversity represented was limited. Investigators collected only blood, and repertoires in tissues likely differ.

The germline V gene encodes CDR1 MDHEN and CDR2 SYDVKM. The CDR3 covers 16 residues. Trimming took 6 bases from V and 5 from J, leaving 22 bases between them. Sorted-subset replicate PCR reactions were performed with about 190 ng DNA, corresponding to roughly 31,000 T cell genomes. Produced via immunoSEQ multiplex PCR; TCRdb's table is partial and in-frame only. The sample holds approximately 640,000 clones, 90% seen once. The sample comprised memory CD8+ T cells from PBMCs. The subset here: CD45RO+ cells pooled with CCR7-negative TemRA cells. The chain combines TRBV28 with TRBJ2-5; the D gene is possibly TRBD1 (6 bases). This TCR was recovered from a man younger than 35 in good health. Some clones in this sample may be carry-over from other donors' samples. CDR3 DNA: TGTGCCAGCAGACCTACTCATAGGGGGACGGGCGAGACCCAGTACTTC. Protein: CASRPTHRGTGETQYF.